Below, 29 T cell receptor beta chains from the same sample are listed, as sequenced in a study of blood T cell repertoires in COVID-19. Some clones are missing from TCRdb's copy, which holds only in-frame ones; the method was immunoSEQ multiplex PCR. The sample has about 270,000 clones, roughly 84% seen once; the top ten hold roughly 3.1%. Source material: peripheral blood. The receptors were sampled from a woman younger than 35 with acute or convalescent COVID-19.

The chain joins TRBV27 to TRBJ1-2; the D is unclear. Germline values: CDR1 MNHEY, CDR2 SMNVEV (reference sequence). Trimming pared 0 bases from V and 4 bases from J, leaving 12 bases between. The CDR3 runs 15 residues. DNA for the CDR3: TGTGCCAGCAGTTTATCCCTGAGATCGATCTATGGCTACACCTTC. It specifies CASSLSLRSIYGYTF.

The genes are TRBV15 and TRBJ1-1, with unresolved D. Between the trimmed V and J ends, which lost 3 bases and 12 bases, there was a span of 17 bases. Germline V CDR1 and CDR2: LNHNV, YYDKDF (reference sequence). The CDR3 has 13 residues. The CDR3 region has the DNA TGTGCCACCAGCAGCCACATATCTCTTCTGTCTTTCTTT. Its translation is CATSSHISLLSFF.

V gene TRBV27 combines with J gene TRBJ2-7; D gene ambiguous. V lost 3 bases and J 1 base, leaving 10 bases between the germline ends. The CDR3 is 14 residues long. CDR1 MNHEY and CDR2 SMNVEV come from the germline V gene (reference sequence). In DNA form, the CDR3 reads TGTGCCAGCAGTTTGGAGCCCGAGTCCTACGAGCAGTACTTC. It encodes CASSLEPESYEQYF.

A word on this clone: This same CDR3 is encoded by further DNA sequences in the sample. The chain combines TRBV30 with TRBJ1-6; TRBD1 matches 7 bases. Germline CDR1 reads GTSNPN; CDR2 reads SVGIG (reference sequence). There are 14 residues in the CDR3. Unmatched junction bases numbered 0, after V lost 0 bases and J lost 4 bases. DNA of the CDR3: TGTGCCTGGAGTGTGGGACAGTATAATTCACCCCTCCACTTT. Protein sequence: CAWSVGQYNSPLHF. The whole variable domain, remainder taken from reference TRBV30 and TRBJ1-6, is SQTIHQWPATLVQPVGSPLSLECTVEGTSNPNLYWYRQAAGRGLQLLFYSVGIGQISSEVPQNLSASRPQDRQFILSSKKLLLSDSGFYLCAWSVGQYNSPLHFGNGTRLTVT.

V gene TRBV9 combines with J gene TRBJ2-7; 12 bases align to TRBD1. The CDR3 is 15 residues long. From germline, CDR1 is SGDLS and CDR2 YYNGEE. After removal of 3 bases from V and 4 bases from J, the junction contained 5 bases not matched to a gene. The CDR3 DNA sequence: TGTGCCAGCAGCGAGGGACAGGGGGCTCTGTACGAGCAGTACTTC. Its translation: CASSEGQGALYEQYF.

This clone has just one count. The CDR3 sequence is CASSQDFQGSGNQPQHF. DNA of the CDR3: TGCGCCAGCAGCCAAGATTTTCAGGGAAGTGGCAATCAGCCCCAGCATTTT. The chain links TRBV4-3 to TRBJ1-5, with a weak D call TRBD1 (5 bases). Germline CDR1 is LGHNA and CDR2 is YSLEER. Deletions cut 0 bases from V and 2 bases from J, with 14 bases between. This CDR3 region has 17 residues.

This clone was seen only once. The chain employs TRBV28 and TRBJ2-7; 7 positions agree with TRBD2. V lost 5 bases and J lost 0; bases outside the gene matches: 13. Germline V lookup: CDR1 MDHEN, CDR2 SYDVKM. This CDR3 spans 17 amino acids. CDR3 sequence (DNA): TGTGCCAGCAGTCTTTTCCCCCCACGGGACTACTCCTACGAGCAGTACTTC. Amino acid sequence: CASSLFPPRDYSYEQYF. Complete variable domain (other parts from reference TRBV28 and TRBJ2-7): DVKVTQSSRYLVKRTGEKVFLECVQDMDHENMFWYRQDPGLGLRLIYFSYDVKMKEKGDIPEGYSVSREKKERFSLILESASTNQTSMYLCASSLFPPRDYSYEQYFGPGTRLTVT.

V and J are TRBV9 and TRBJ2-7; 12 bases fit TRBD2. V shed 5 bases, J shed 5 bases, and the junction held 8 bases outside the gene matches. This CDR3 has 15 residues. The germline CDR1 and CDR2 sequences are SGDLS and YYNGEE. In DNA, the CDR3 is TGTGCCAGCAGTAAACTAGCGGGAGGCCCCGACGAGCAGTACTTC. As protein: CASSKLAGGPDEQYF.

V usage is TRBV18 and J usage is TRBJ2-1; the match to TRBD2 covers 14 bases. This CDR3 has 16 amino acids. Germline CDR1 KGHSH, CDR2 LQKENI. V lost 3 bases and J lost 9; bases outside the gene matches: 7. CDR3 region: CASSPPGTSGSLEQFF. As DNA, the CDR3 is TGTGCCAGCTCACCCCCGGGGACTAGCGGGAGTCTTGAGCAGTTCTTC.

Points on this clone: The sample carries other DNA sequences with the same CDR3. This chain connects TRBV9 to TRBJ1-5; the match to TRBD1 covers 7 bases. Germline assignment: CDR1 SGDLS and CDR2 YYNGEE. This CDR3 comprises 14 residues. Losses at the gene ends were 0 bases for V and 5 bases for J; bases not matched to a gene: 2. This CDR3 is CASSVGQGDQPQHF. The CDR3, as DNA: TGTGCCAGCAGCGTAGGACAGGGTGATCAGCCCCAGCATTTT.

This clone showed up just a few times. The chain uses TRBV3-1 (or the pseudogene TRBV3-2) and TRBJ1-4; the match to TRBD1 covers 9 bases. Germline lookup yields CDR1 LGHDT and CDR2 YNNKEL (reference sequence). V gave up 4 bases and J gave up 5 bases; unmatched junction bases: 2. CDR3 length equals 14 residues. The CDR3 DNA follows: TGTGCCAGCAGCCTCGGACAGGGGAATGAAAAACTGTTTTTT. Translating gives CASSLGQGNEKLFF.

The V call is TRBV19, the J call TRBJ2-7; no clear D. Germline assignment: CDR1 LNHDA and CDR2 SQIVND (reference sequence). The CDR3 has 14 residues. V lost 2 bases to trimming and J lost 3 bases, with 11 bases between them. The CDR3 DNA reads TGTGCCAGTAGTATATTCCCGGGTGGCTACGAGCAGTACTTC. As protein: CASSIFPGGYEQYF.

The chain carries TRBV9 and TRBJ2-5, with 9 bases fitting TRBD2. Germline CDR1 reads SGDLS; CDR2 reads YYNGEE. The CDR3 covers 19 residues. The ends lost 5 bases at V and 4 bases at J; junction bases unmatched: 21. In nucleotides, the CDR3 is TGTGCCAGCAGTGCCCCGCGAGGTTTAGCGGGAGTTATGGTAGAGACCCAGTACTTC. Translation gives CASSAPRGLAGVMVETQYF.

This clone showed up just a few times. The rearrangement uses TRBV4-3 and TRBJ2-4; D is unresolved. The germline V gene has CDR1 LGHNA and CDR2 YSLEER. V lost 0 bases to trimming and J lost 9 bases, with 12 bases between them. This CDR3 region has 14 residues. CDR3 bases: TGCGCCAGCAGCCAAGACAGATTCTTTACCATTCAGTACTTC. Translating gives CASSQDRFFTIQYF.

The chain's CDR3 is CAWDTTGYEQYF. For the CDR3, the DNA is TGTGCCTGGGATACCACAGGTTACGAGCAGTACTTC. The chain uses TRBV30 and TRBJ2-7, with D perhaps TRBD1 (5 bases). V was clipped by 5 bases and J by 4 bases, with 12 bases between them. Germline CDR1 reads GTSNPN; CDR2 reads SVGIG (reference sequence). The CDR3 is 12 amino acids. Full variable domain (remainder filled in from reference TRBV30 and TRBJ2-7): SQTIHQWPATLVQPVGSPLSLECTVEGTSNPNLYWYRQAAGRGLQLLFYSVGIGQISSEVPQNLSASRPQDRQFILSSKKLLLSDSGFYLCAWDTTGYEQYFGPGTRLTVT.

This clone was observed at least ten times. The rearrangement links TRBV19 to TRBJ1-4; 8 nucleotides line up with TRBD1. CDR1 is LNHDA, CDR2 SQIVND, per germline (reference sequence). This CDR3 comprises 17 residues. V trimming: 6 bases; J trimming: 0 bases; junction bases outside the gene matches: 9. The CDR3 sequence is CASRRARTGSTNEKLFF. The DNA for the CDR3 is TGTGCCAGTAGGAGGGCTCGGACAGGGTCAACTAATGAAAAACTGTTTTTT.

The chain uses TRBV18 and TRBJ1-1, with D possibly matching TRBD1 (5 bases). Trimming shortened V by 6 bases and J by 6 bases, and 14 bases separated the two germline ends. This CDR3 has 13 amino acids. In germline, CDR1 is KGHSH, CDR2 LQKENI. CDR3 DNA sequence: TGTGCCAGCTCGGGGCAGGGTCTTTCTGAAGCTTTCTTT. Translating it yields CASSGQGLSEAFF.

The chain couples TRBV3-1 (or the pseudogene TRBV3-2) to TRBJ2-7, with D possibly matching TRBD2 (6 bases). V lost 5 bases and J 2 bases, leaving 13 bases between the germline ends. Germline V gene data show CDR1 as LGHDT and CDR2 as YNNKEL (reference sequence). The CDR3 is made up of 14 amino acids. The CDR3 DNA sequence: TGTGCCAGCAGCTACTATAGCGGTGCCTACGAGCAGTACTTC. It yields the protein CASSYYSGAYEQYF.

This rearrangement joins TRBV24-1 to TRBJ2-3; a possible D gene is TRBD1 (6 bases). The germline V gene encodes CDR1 KGHDR and CDR2 SFDVKD. The CDR3 runs 14 residues. Trimming pared 3 bases from V and 7 bases from J, leaving 13 bases between. Written as DNA, the CDR3 is TGTGCCACCAGTGATGCGATGGACAGTTATACGCAGTATTTT. This codes for CATSDAMDSYTQYF.

This chain uses TRBV19 with TRBJ2-3, with D unresolved. The CDR3 runs 17 residues. The germline V gene encodes CDR1 LNHDA and CDR2 SQIVND (reference sequence). The ends were cut back, 4 bases at V and 5 bases at J, with 22 bases in the middle. CDR3 in DNA: TGTGCCAGTAGTACTTTAAGACTCGAAGCGAGTGGAGATACGCAGTATTTT. Translated: CASSTLRLEASGDTQYF.

The chain is built from TRBV30 and TRBJ1-5; TRBD1 is a possible D gene (6 bases). V shed 0 bases and J shed 5 bases, with 8 bases lying between them. The CDR3 sequence is 13 residues long. Per the germline V gene, CDR1 is GTSNPN and CDR2 is SVGIG (reference sequence). CDR3 region: CAWSVSGDQPQHF. CDR3 nucleotide sequence: TGTGCCTGGAGTGTTTCAGGGGATCAGCCCCAGCATTTT.

The genes are TRBV21-1 and TRBJ2-2; the table's TRBD1 call for D was not verified on the DNA. TRBV21-1 is flagged as a pseudogene. This CDR3 contains 17 residues. Here the CDR3 reads CASIPETGGFSVGELFF. The CDR3 DNA follows: TGTGCCAGCATCCCCGAGACAGGGGGCTTCTCGGTGGGGGAGCTGTTTTTT.

The J gene is TRBJ2-1, the V gene TRBV9; TRBD2 agrees at 9 bases. The CDR3 extends over 17 amino acids. The V gene end was trimmed by 0 bases and the J gene end by 2 bases; junction bases not matched to a gene: 6. Germline V gene sequence: CDR1 SGDLS, CDR2 YYNGEE. This CDR3 is CASSVDSGRIPYNEQFF. In DNA, the CDR3 is TGTGCCAGCAGCGTAGACAGCGGGAGGATACCCTACAATGAGCAGTTCTTC.

The chain has TRBV2 and TRBJ2-2; TRBD1 might be the D (6 bases). Per the germline V gene, CDR1 is SNHLY and CDR2 is FYNNEI. The CDR3 length is 14 residues. Trimming took off 9 bases at V and 3 bases at J, with 14 bases between the two ends. The CDR3 reads CARITGQHTGELFF. CDR3 DNA: TGTGCCAGAATAACAGGACAGCACACCGGGGAGCTGTTTTTT.

The rearrangement joins TRBV29-1 to TRBJ2-7, with D perhaps matching TRBD2 (5 bases). From germline, CDR1 is SQVTM and CDR2 ANQGSEA. The CDR3 consists of 16 residues. As DNA, the CDR3 is TGCAGTGCGCACGGGGAGTGCGGGCTCGAATCCTACGAGCAGTACTTC. The encoded protein is CSAHGECGLESYEQYF.

A few counts support this clone. The chain recombines TRBV12-3 or TRBV12-4 with TRBJ2-7; D is perhaps TRBD1 (5 bases). The CDR3 runs to 13 residues. V was clipped by 0 bases and J by 4 bases, with 7 bases between them. The CDR3 nucleotides are TGTGCCAGCAGTTTAGCCCGACAGTACGAGCAGTACTTC. This translates into CASSLARQYEQYF.

The chain joins TRBV4-3 to TRBJ2-1; tentatively, D is TRBD1 (6 bases). The CDR3 has 16 amino acids. Trimming removed 0 bases at V and 7 bases at J, with 16 bases between. Germline V CDR1 and CDR2: LGHNA, YSLEER. The CDR3 nucleotides are TGCGCCAGCAGCCAAGATTCGAGGCAGGGGTTAAATGAGCAGTTCTTC. Protein product: CASSQDSRQGLNEQFF.

The chain couples TRBV3-1 (or the pseudogene TRBV3-2) to TRBJ2-7; TRBD2 might be the D (5 bases). Germline V gene data show CDR1 as LGHDT and CDR2 as YNNKEL (reference sequence). The CDR3 is made up of 14 amino acids. V was pared by 4 bases and J by 0 bases, with 10 bases between. CDR3 nucleotides: TGTGCCAGCAGCCTTAGCGCTAGCTCCTACGAGCAGTACTTC. This gives the protein CASSLSASSYEQYF.

The chain links TRBV9 to TRBJ2-3; D unclear. Germline lookup yields CDR1 SGDLS and CDR2 YYNGEE. The CDR3 extends over 12 amino acids. The ends were cut back, 0 bases at V and 6 bases at J, with 5 bases in the middle. The CDR3 DNA reads TGTGCCAGCAGCGTAGACAAGGATACGCAGTATTTT. Residues: CASSVDKDTQYF.